A selection of T cell receptor beta chains follows, all from one sample in a study of graft-versus-host responses after intestinal transplantation. Using immunoSEQ multiplex PCR, the repertoire was profiled, and TCRdb retains in-frame clones only, with some absent. The sample holds 15,000 to 20,000 clones, over 35% seen once. Sequencing used alloreactive CD4+ T cells from a mixed lymphocyte reaction culture, obtained before intestinal transplant. These receptors all come from a human patient who received an intestinal transplant. CDR3s include the opening cysteine and the closing phenylalanine or tryptophan. D genes are given only for firm matches. Clone size is not always given. Where it is, it says once, few, many or a class for expanded clones.

d_gene	v_gene	abundance	j_gene	CDR3nt	CDR3aa
TRBD1	TRBV6-5	NA	TRBJ1-6	TGTGCCAGCAGTCGACAGGGGGCGTACAATTCACCCCTCCACTTT	CASSRQGAYNSPLHF
NA	TRBV30	NA	TRBJ2-5	TGTGCCTGGAGTGTGCGCGAGACCCAGTACTTC	CAWSVRETQYF
TRBD1	TRBV6-5	NA	TRBJ2-7	TGTGCCAGTAGGACAGGGGGCGTGTACGAGCAGTACTTC	CASRTGGVYEQYF
NA	TRBV2	NA	TRBJ1-5	TGTGCCAGCGGGTACGACCAGCCCCAGCATTTT	CASGYDQPQHF
TRBD1	TRBV9	NA	TRBJ1-4	TGTGCCAGCAGCGTTGTCGGGGACAGCCGGAAACTGTTTTTT	CASSVVGDSRKLFF
NA	TRBV10-1	NA	TRBJ2-3	TGCGCCAGCAGTGAACAGGGTCAGAGCACAGATACGCAGTATTTT	CASSEQGQSTDTQYF
NA	TRBV15	few	TRBJ2-7	TGTGCCACCAGCAGCCAGGTCAGGAGCTCCTACGAGCAGTACTTC	CATSSQVRSSYEQYF
TRBD1	TRBV19	once	TRBJ2-3	TGTGCCAGTAGTATAGATCTCTGGACAGGGGGCAGAGATACGCAGTATTTT	CASSIDLWTGGRDTQYF
TRBD1	TRBV5-1	NA	TRBJ2-7	TGCGCCAGCAGCTCAGGGACAGCTTACCCATCCTACGAGCAGTACTTC	CASSSGTAYPSYEQYF
NA	TRBV15	NA	TRBJ2-1	TGTGCCACCAGCTCTGAATTAGGTGAGCAGTTCTTC	CATSSELGEQFF
NA	TRBV5-5	few	TRBJ1-2	TGTGCCAGCGGGATTGGGAATTCTAACTATGGCTACACCTTC	CASGIGNSNYGYTF
TRBD1	TRBV6-1	few	TRBJ1-5	TGTGCCAGCAGAATTGTAACAGGGGATCAGCCCCAGCATTTT	CASRIVTGDQPQHF
NA	TRBV2	once	TRBJ2-1	TGTGCCAGCAGTGGGCCCACAGGGTTATCGGGTGAGCAGTTCTTC	CASSGPTGLSGEQFF
TRBD1	TRBV6-5	NA	TRBJ1-2	TGTGCCAGCAGTAGGACAGGGGGCGACTATGGCTACACCTTC	CASSRTGGDYGYTF
NA	TRBV6-5	medium-sized	TRBJ1-3	TGTGCCAGCAGAGGACAGCCGGGGGACACCATATATTTT	CASRGQPGDTIYF
NA	TRBV7-8	NA	TRBJ1-2	TGTGCCAGCAGCTCGTTACGGGGGGACGGTGCCTATGGCTACACCTTC	CASSSLRGDGAYGYTF
TRBD2	TRBV19	few	TRBJ2-1	TGTGCCAGTAGCGATAGCGGGGGGCTTGGGCAGTTCTTC	CASSDSGGLGQFF
TRBD1	TRBV2	few	TRBJ1-1	TGTGCCAGCAGGACCAGGAACAGGGGGAACACTGAAGCTTTCTTT	CASRTRNRGNTEAFF
NA	TRBV7-6	few	TRBJ2-5	TGTGCCAGCAGCGCCCAACACCCGGGGGCTGGAGAGACCCAGTACTTC	CASSAQHPGAGETQYF
TRBD1	TRBV6-1	NA	TRBJ1-2	TGTGCCAGCAGATTGGACAGGGGGCGGGGATATGGCTACACCTTC	CASRLDRGRGYGYTF
NA	TRBV2	few	TRBJ2-2	TGTGCCAGCAGAGGACAGACCCTTCACACCGGGGAGCTGTTTTTT	CASRGQTLHTGELFF
TRBD1	TRBV5-1	NA	TRBJ2-7	TGCGCCAGCAGCTACGGACAGGGCTACGAGCAGTACTTC	CASSYGQGYEQYF
NA	TRBV11-2	few	TRBJ2-7	TGTGCCAGCACCCTCCGACAGGATTGGGCCTACGAGCAGTACTTC	CASTLRQDWAYEQYF
TRBD1	TRBV27	NA	TRBJ2-5	TGTGCCAGCAGTCTCTATCAGCCCGGGACAGGAAAAGAGACCCAGTACTTC	CASSLYQPGTGKETQYF
NA	TRBV18	NA	TRBJ1-1	TGTGCCAGCTTGGGAAAGAGGAACACTGAAGCTTTCTTT	CASLGKRNTEAFF
TRBD2	TRBV7-2	NA	TRBJ2-3	TGTGCCAGCAGCTTACCCCAAACTAGCGGGGGGGGCACAGATACGCAGTATTTT	CASSLPQTSGGGTDTQYF
NA	TRBV20-1	NA	TRBJ2-7	TGCAGTGCTAGAGATCGCTGGGAGCAGTACTTC	CSARDRWEQYF
NA	TRBV18	NA	TRBJ2-6	TGTGCCAGCTCACCATATCATGGGACGACTAACTCTGGGGCCAACGTCCTGACTTTC	CASSPYHGTTNSGANVLTF
TRBD2	TRBV5-3	NA	TRBJ2-3	TGTGCCAGAAGCGATAATCTAGCGGTAGACACAGATACGCAGTATTTT	CARSDNLAVDTDTQYF
NA	TRBV2	NA	TRBJ1-1	TGTGCCAGCGGCGGTCACACTGAAGCTTTCTTT	CASGGHTEAFF
NA	TRBV29-1	few	TRBJ1-2	TGCAGCGTTCAGGGGAGATTCTATGGCTACACCTTC	CSVQGRFYGYTF
NA	TRBV2	NA	TRBJ2-2	TGTGCCAGCAACGAAGGGGTGAGAACCGGGGAGCTGTTTTTT	CASNEGVRTGELFF
TRBD2	TRBV5-1	few	TRBJ2-3	TGCGCCAGCAGCTTGGCCGCCCAAAGCGGGGGGGCAACAGATACGCAGTATTTT	CASSLAAQSGGATDTQYF
TRBD1	TRBV2	medium-sized	TRBJ1-6	TGTGCCAGCTCGGACAGGGTCCGAGCGGTACCCCTCCACTTT	CASSDRVRAVPLHF
NA	TRBV25-1	NA	TRBJ2-2	TGTGCCAGCACTCCAACCGGGACATTTTACACCGGGGAGCTGTTTTTT	CASTPTGTFYTGELFF
NA	TRBV15	few	TRBJ1-5	TGTGCCACCAGCAGAGGCATTGAGAGGGGACGAGGTTACAATCAGCCCCAGCATTTT	CATSRGIERGRGYNQPQHF
NA	TRBV11-2	NA	TRBJ2-2	TGTGCCAGCAGCTTAGTCGGAAGCTCGGTCACCGGGGAGCTGTTTTTT	CASSLVGSSVTGELFF
TRBD1	TRBV11-3	NA	TRBJ2-7	TGTGCCAGCAGCTTGGACAGGGTCCACGAGCAGTACTTC	CASSLDRVHEQYF
TRBD1	TRBV5-1	medium-sized	TRBJ1-3	TGCGCCAGCAGCTTGGCAGGACAGGGTGGCAACACCATATATTTT	CASSLAGQGGNTIYF
NA	TRBV4-1	NA	TRBJ2-1	TGCGCCAGCAGCCAGCTACTAACTCTCTCCTACAATGAGCAGTTCTTC	CASSQLLTLSYNEQFF
TRBD1	TRBV6-1	NA	TRBJ1-2	TGTGCCAGCAGTGTCGAGGACAGGGGCCTCGGCTACACCTTC	CASSVEDRGLGYTF
NA	TRBV6-6	few	TRBJ1-2	TGTGCCAGCAGTTACTCGATCCGGGTTGGCTACACCTTC	CASSYSIRVGYTF
TRBD1	TRBV11-3	few	TRBJ1-4	TGTGCCAGCAGTTTTACAGGGGGCCATAATGAAAAACTGTTTTTT	CASSFTGGHNEKLFF